This T cell receptor beta chain was captured by sequencing in a study of blood T cell repertoires in COVID-19. Study-wide background: Specimens from acute and convalescent COVID-19 originated in the United States, Italy and Spain. PBMCs, B-cell-depleted T cells, or T cells were the source of the cDNA or gDNA that made up the material.

This clone appeared a single time. In the study's own analysis: From reference gene primer amplification, estimates of nucleated cell counts were derived. Only in-frame clones appear in the TCRdb table, and some are missing; sequencing was by immunoSEQ multiplex PCR. V, J and clone size are those of that table, while D and trimming were read from the DNA. The profile covers 150,000 or so clones, with around 80% appearing a single time and 8% to 9.5% taken by the ten largest. CDR1 is GTSNPN and CDR2 is SVGIG in the germline V gene (reference sequence). Trimming took 1 base from V and 3 from J; bases not matched to a gene: 4. CDR3 length equals 14 residues.

This TCR derives from a woman aged 70 to 79 with acute or convalescent COVID-19. The chain combines TRBV30 with TRBJ2-7; the match to TRBD1 covers 9 bases. The sequenced material came from peripheral blood. CDR3 residues: CAWSGDRVLYEQYF. In DNA, the CDR3 is TGTGCCTGGAGTGGGGACAGGGTTCTCTACGAGCAGTACTTC.